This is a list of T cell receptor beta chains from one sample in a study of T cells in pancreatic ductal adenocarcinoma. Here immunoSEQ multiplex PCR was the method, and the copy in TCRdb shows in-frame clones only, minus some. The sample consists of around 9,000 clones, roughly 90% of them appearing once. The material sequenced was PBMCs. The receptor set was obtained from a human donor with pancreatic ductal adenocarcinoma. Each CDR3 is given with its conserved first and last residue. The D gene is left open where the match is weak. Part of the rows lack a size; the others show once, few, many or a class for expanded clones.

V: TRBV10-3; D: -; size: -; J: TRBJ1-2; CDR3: CAISEPPDHLEGYTF; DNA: TGTGCCATCAGTGAGCCCCCAGACCACCTGGAGGGCTACACCTTC
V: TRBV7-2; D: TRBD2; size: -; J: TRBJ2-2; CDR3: CASSLVRVYVGGQTGELFF; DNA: TGTGCCAGCAGCTTAGTACGAGTCTATGTGGGAGGGCAAACCGGGGAGCTGTTTTTT
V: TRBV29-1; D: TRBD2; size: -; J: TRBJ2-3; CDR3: CSFTPPSGTDTQYF; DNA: TGCAGCTTCACCCCCCCTAGCGGGACAGATACGCAGTATTTT
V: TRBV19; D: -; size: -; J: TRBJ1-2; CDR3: CASTSGHTYYGYTF; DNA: TGTGCCAGTACCTCGGGACACACCTACTATGGCTACACCTTC
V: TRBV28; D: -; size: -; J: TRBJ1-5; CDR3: CASSPLGRVGNQPQHF; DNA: TGTGCCAGCAGTCCGCTTGGCAGGGTCGGCAATCAGCCCCAGCATTTT
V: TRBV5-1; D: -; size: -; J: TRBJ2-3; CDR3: CASSLAIPPTDTQYF; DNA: TGCGCCAGCAGCTTAGCTATACCCCCCACAGATACGCAGTATTTT
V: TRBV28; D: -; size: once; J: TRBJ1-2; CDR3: CASRTGNRGYTF; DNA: TGTGCCAGCAGAACAGGGAATCGAGGCTACACCTTC
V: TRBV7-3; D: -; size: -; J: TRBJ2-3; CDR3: CASSRGTSTDTQYF; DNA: TGTGCCAGCAGCCGCGGGACTAGCACAGATACGCAGTATTTT
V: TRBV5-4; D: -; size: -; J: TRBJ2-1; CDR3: CASSLQYNEQFF; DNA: TGTGCCAGCAGCTTACAATACAATGAGCAGTTCTTC
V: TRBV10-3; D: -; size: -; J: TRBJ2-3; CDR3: CAIGGGRGTDTQYF; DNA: TGTGCCATCGGGGGCGGGAGAGGGACAGATACGCAGTATTTT
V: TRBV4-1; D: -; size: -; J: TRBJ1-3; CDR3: CASSQVLSGAGNTIYF; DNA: TGCGCCAGCAGCCAAGTACTTTCAGGGGCCGGAAACACCATATATTTT
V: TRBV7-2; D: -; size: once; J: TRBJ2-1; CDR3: CASSASNEQFF; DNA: TGTGCCAGCAGCGCCAGCAATGAGCAGTTCTTC
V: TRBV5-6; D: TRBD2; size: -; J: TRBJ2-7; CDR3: CASSLEGARGGVYEQYF; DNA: TGTGCCAGCAGCCTGGAGGGCGCGCGGGGGGGCGTATACGAGCAGTACTTC
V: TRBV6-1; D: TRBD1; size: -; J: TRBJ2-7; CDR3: CACIGGQASYEQYF; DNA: TGTGCATGTATAGGAGGACAGGCCTCCTACGAGCAGTACTTC
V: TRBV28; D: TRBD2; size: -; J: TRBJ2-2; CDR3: CASSEPSVLTSGGGELFF; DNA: TGTGCCAGCAGCGAACCGTCGGTTCTGACTAGCGGTGGCGGGGAGCTGTTTTTT
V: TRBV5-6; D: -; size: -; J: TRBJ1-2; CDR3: CASSSHREHGYTF; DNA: TGTGCCAGCAGCTCTCACAGGGAGCATGGCTACACCTTC
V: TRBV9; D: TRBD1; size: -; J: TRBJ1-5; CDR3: CASGTGTGGNQPQHF; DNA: TGTGCCAGCGGGACCGGGACAGGGGGCAATCAGCCCCAGCATTTT
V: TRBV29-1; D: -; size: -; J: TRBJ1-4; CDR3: CSVEDPGGTNEKLFF; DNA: TGCAGCGTTGAAGATCCCGGGGGAACTAATGAAAAACTGTTTTTT
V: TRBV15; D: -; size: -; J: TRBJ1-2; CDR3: CATSGRGTEANYGYTF; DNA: TGTGCCACCAGCGGAAGGGGGACCGAAGCTAACTATGGCTACACCTTC
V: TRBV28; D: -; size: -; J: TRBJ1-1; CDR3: CASSSGMRRSEAFF; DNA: TGTGCCAGCAGTTCCGGAATGCGGCGGTCTGAAGCTTTCTTT